The 25 T cell receptor beta chains in this list originate from one sample, sequenced in a study of T cells after yellow fever vaccination. One entry per CDR3 protein, called by TCRdb with MiXCR from the 5' RACE reads. The sample records 400,000 to 650,000 distinct CDR3 sequences, less than 25% being singletons. The material sequenced was PBMCs, taken around 3 weeks after the first yellow fever vaccination. The receptor set was obtained from a man aged 18 to 29 who received the YFV17D yellow fever vaccine.

This clonotype was detected ten times or more. V gene TRBV10-3 combines with J gene TRBJ2-5; D gene unclear. This CDR3 is 11 amino acids long. Germline V gives CDR1 ENHRY, CDR2 SYGVKD. V lost 10 bases to trimming and J lost 5 bases, with 11 bases between them. The CDR3 coding sequence is TGTGCCACGGGCCAAGTCGAGACCCAGTACTTC. This gives the protein CATGQVETQYF.

The chain joins TRBV7-9 to TRBJ2-7; D remains ambiguous. Germline-derived CDR1 and CDR2 are SEHNR and FQNEAQ (reference sequence). Trimming pared 0 bases from V and 7 bases from J, leaving 10 bases between. The CDR3 covers 13 residues. For the CDR3, the DNA is TGTGCCAGCAGCTTAGCGGCACGGTGGGAGCAGTACTTC. It specifies CASSLAARWEQYF. Full variable domain (outside the CDR3, taken from reference TRBV7-9 and TRBJ2-7): DTGVSQNPRHKITKRGQNVTFRCDPISEHNRLYWYRQTLGQGPEFLTYFQNEAQLEKSRLLSDRFSAERPKGSFSTLEIQRTEQGDSAMYLCASSLAARWEQYFGPGTRLTVT.

Many counts were recorded for this clonotype. The V gene is TRBV7-9, the J gene TRBJ2-5, with unresolved D. CDR1 and CDR2 (germline): SEHNR, FQNEAQ (reference sequence). Trimming took 5 bases from V and 4 from J, leaving 8 bases between them. The CDR3 is 12 residues long. DNA of the CDR3: TGTGCCAGCAGCCCCCCGGCAGAGACCCAGTACTTC. Protein product: CASSPPAETQYF.

The sample holds a few counts of this clonotype. The DNA for the CDR3 is TGTGCCAGCAGCACCCGGGACAGGGGAGACACCATATATTTT. It specifies CASSTRDRGDTIYF. The chain is built from TRBV11-2 and TRBJ1-3, with TRBD1 matching 10 bases. Germline V gives CDR1 SGHAT, CDR2 FQNNGV. The ends lost 5 bases at V and 8 bases at J; junction bases unmatched: 6. The CDR3 is made up of 14 amino acids.

This clonotype was observed at least ten times. The rearrangement links TRBV20-1 to TRBJ2-7; 7 nucleotides match TRBD1. J gave up 2 bases and V 0 bases, and 10 bases lay outside the gene matches. The CDR3 spans 16 residues. Germline V gene sequence: CDR1 DFQATT, CDR2 SNEGSKA (reference sequence). As DNA, the CDR3 is TGCAGTGCTAGAGACGTACAGGGGTATGGGGCCTACGAGCAGTACGTC. Translation: CSARDVQGYGAYEQYV.

The chain is built from TRBV30 and TRBJ2-7; no clear D. This CDR3 has 14 amino acids. Looked up from germline, CDR1 is GTSNPN and CDR2 is SVGIG (reference sequence). V lost 3 bases to trimming and J lost 6 bases, with 18 bases between them. The CDR3 loop reads CAWRPGLNPTEQYF. CDR3 sequence (DNA): TGTGCCTGGAGACCAGGATTGAACCCTACCGAGCAGTACTTC. The entire variable domain, with the rest obtained from reference TRBV30 and TRBJ2-7, is as follows: SQTIHQWPATLVQPVGSPLSLECTVEGTSNPNLYWYRQAAGRGLQLLFYSVGIGQISSEVPQNLSASRPQDRQFILSSKKLLLSDSGFYLCAWRPGLNPTEQYFGPGTRLTVT.

The chain couples TRBV5-4 to TRBJ2-7, with TRBD2 matching 8 bases. The V gene's germline CDR1 is SGHNT and CDR2 YYREEE (reference sequence). J gave up 1 base and V 4 bases, and 7 bases lay outside the gene matches. This CDR3 contains 15 residues. This chain's CDR3 is CASSDGRAGSYEQYF. The CDR3 DNA follows: TGTGCCAGCAGCGACGGGAGGGCCGGATCCTACGAGCAGTACTTC.

J is TRBJ2-1 and V is TRBV6-1, with D possibly TRBD2 on 8 matching bases. CDR1 is MNHNS and CDR2 is SASEGT in the germline V gene. The CDR3 sequence is 17 residues long. Between the trimmed V and J ends, which lost 2 bases and 8 bases, there was a span of 22 bases. CDR3 nucleotide sequence: TGTGCCAGCAGTGAACCACTTCCCGGGACAGCGGGAGATGAGCAGTTCTTC. Its translation: CASSEPLPGTAGDEQFF.

This clonotype was seen a few times. The rearrangement joins TRBV5-1 to TRBJ2-7, with D perhaps matching TRBD1 or TRBD2 (6 bases each). The V end was cut by 0 bases, the J end by 5 bases, with 12 bases between. Germline lookup yields CDR1 SGHRS and CDR2 YFSETQ. The CDR3 is 14 amino acids. The DNA of the CDR3 is TGCGCCAGCAGCTTGGGACAGGAGGGGGACGAGCAGTACGTC. Translation: CASSLGQEGDEQYV.

In its sample, this clonotype was seen a few times. The chain couples TRBV4-1 to TRBJ2-7; tentatively, D is TRBD1 or TRBD2 (5 bases each). V gave up 1 base and J gave up 10 bases, with 17 bases separating them. The CDR3 loop spans 14 amino acids. The germline V gene has CDR1 MGHRA and CDR2 YSYEKL. CDR3 nucleotides: TGCGCCAGCAGCCAAGCCTCGGGGCAGGGCTTACAGTACGTC. Translation gives CASSQASGQGLQYV.

This clonotype was seen a few times. The chain uses TRBV5-1 and TRBJ1-2; D uncertain. The germline V gene has CDR1 SGHRS and CDR2 YFSETQ. The CDR3 is 14 amino acids. V was trimmed by 0 bases and J by 8 bases, leaving 14 bases between them. CDR3 protein: CASSLGPPIGGYTF. CDR3 sequence (DNA): TGCGCCAGCAGCTTGGGCCCCCCCATCGGCGGCTACACCTTC. Together with reference TRBV5-1 and TRBJ1-2, the CDR3 gives the full variable domain: KAGVTQTPRYLIKTRGQQVTLSCSPISGHRSVSWYQQTPGQGLQFLFEYFSETQRNKGNFPGRFSGRQFSNSRSEMNVSTLELGDSALYLCASSLGPPIGGYTFGSGTRLTVV.

This clonotype was found a few times. CDR3 nucleotide sequence: TGCGCCAGCAGTTCGCGACAGGGTACTGATACGCAGTATTTT. This encodes CASSSRQGTDTQYF. The gene calls are TRBV5-1 and TRBJ2-3; TRBD1 agrees at 7 bases. V gave up 5 bases and J gave up 6 bases; unmatched junction bases: 9. The length of the CDR3 is 14 residues. CDR1 is SGHRS and CDR2 is YFSETQ in the germline V gene. The variable domain in full, with the rest retrieved from reference TRBV5-1 and TRBJ2-3, is KAGVTQTPRYLIKTRGQQVTLSCSPISGHRSVSWYQQTPGQGLQFLFEYFSETQRNKGNFPGRFSGRQFSNSRSEMNVSTLELGDSALYLCASSSRQGTDTQYFGPGTRLTVL.

This chain connects TRBV15 to TRBJ1-4; possible D gene TRBD1, 6 bases. The CDR3 totals 14 residues. V was pared by 4 bases and J by 7 bases, with 13 bases between. Looked up from germline, CDR1 is LNHNV and CDR2 is YYDKDF (reference sequence). CDR3 sequence reads: CATSIRGGVEKLFF. CDR3 DNA sequence: TGTGCCACCAGCATCCGAGGGGGGGTTGAAAAACTGTTTTTT.

The CDR3 reads CASSPGAGTGQPQHF. The CDR3 bases are TGTGCCAGTAGTCCCGGTGCGGGAACAGGCCAGCCCCAGCATTTT. V and J are TRBV19 and TRBJ1-5; perhaps TRBD1 as D (5 bases). The germline V gene encodes CDR1 LNHDA and CDR2 SQIVND (reference sequence). The length of the CDR3 is 15 residues. V was cut by 5 bases and J by 7 bases, with 18 bases left in between.

This clonotype showed up many times. V and J are TRBV7-2 and TRBJ2-1; perhaps TRBD2 as D (5 bases). The length of the CDR3 is 14 residues. V was shortened by 5 bases and J by 8 bases, with 16 bases between the two germline ends. Germline-derived CDR1 and CDR2 are SGHTA and FQGNSA. The CDR3 nucleotides are TGTGCCAGCAGCCCTTCTTGGGTTAGCGATGAGCAGTTCTTC. It yields the protein CASSPSWVSDEQFF.

The J gene is TRBJ2-2, the V gene TRBV2; D may be TRBD1 (5 bases). The CDR3 loop spans 15 amino acids. Trimming removed 3 bases at V and 1 base at J, with 9 bases between. Germline CDR1 and CDR2: SNHLY and FYNNEI. The CDR3 reads CASSEQGGNTGELFF. The CDR3 bases are TGTGCCAGCAGTGAGCAGGGTGGGAACACCGGGGAGCTGTTTTTT.

This clonotype was detected only a few times. The V and J genes are TRBV6-1 and TRBJ1-5; 10 bases are shared with TRBD1. Germline CDR1 and CDR2: MNHNS and SASEGT. This CDR3 is 16 amino acids long. Germline trimming cut 5 bases from V and 4 bases from J; bases unmatched to any gene: 8. CDR3 DNA sequence: TGTGCCAGCAGTACCAGGGACAGGGGACAAAATCAGCCCCAGCATTTT. It specifies CASSTRDRGQNQPQHF.

This clonotype was seen at least ten times. The rearrangement links TRBV5-1 to TRBJ2-7; TRBD1 aligns across 7 bases. Trimming took 0 bases from V and 4 from J; bases not matched to a gene: 4. Germline V gives CDR1 SGHRS, CDR2 YFSETQ. There are 14 residues in the CDR3. In nucleotides, the CDR3 is TGCGCCAGCAGCTTGGTAGGGGGCTGGTACGAGCAGTACGTC. Its protein is CASSLVGGWYEQYV.

V and J are TRBV19 and TRBJ1-1; D uncertain. Germline CDR1 reads LNHDA; CDR2 reads SQIVND (reference sequence). Trimming left V 0 bases short and J 8 bases short, with 10 bases between. The CDR3 is 13 residues long. The CDR3 protein is CASSIEVPAEAFF. CDR3 sequence (DNA): TGTGCCAGTAGTATAGAGGTCCCCGCGGAAGCTTTCTTT.

The rearrangement uses TRBV7-9 and TRBJ2-2; the match to TRBD2 covers 9 bases. The CDR3 totals 16 residues. The germline gives CDR1 SEHNR, CDR2 FQNEAQ (reference sequence). With V trimmed by 5 bases and J by 5 bases, 9 bases remained unmatched. Written as DNA, the CDR3 is TGTGCCAGCAGCCCGTACGGGACTAGCCCTACCGGGGAGCTGTTTTTT. This translates into CASSPYGTSPTGELFF.

The chain uses TRBV5-1 and TRBJ1-2, with D possibly being TRBD1 (6 bases). Germline CDR1 SGHRS, CDR2 YFSETQ. The CDR3 has 14 residues. The V gene lost 4 bases and the J gene lost 4 bases, with 14 bases spanning the gap. The CDR3 DNA reads TGCGCCAGCAGCGAACAGGGAGAGGGCTATGGCTACACCTTC. It translates to CASSEQGEGYGYTF.

This clonotype was observed a handful of times. This chain joins TRBV6-2 or TRBV6-3 and TRBJ2-5; 7 nucleotides match TRBD1. The junction had 5 bases not matched to a gene; V was cut back by 2 bases and J by 2 bases. Germline V lookup: CDR1 MNHEY, CDR2 SVGEGT. The CDR3 is 15 amino acids. DNA of the CDR3: TGTGCCAGCAGTTACAGGGGGCGAAATCAAGAGACCCAGTACTTC. It translates to CASSYRGRNQETQYF.

This clonotype was seen more than once but under ten times. The rearrangement joins TRBV27 to TRBJ2-2; 7 positions agree with TRBD1. V lost 5 bases and J lost 2; bases outside the gene matches: 11. The length of the CDR3 is 17 residues. CDR1 is MNHEY and CDR2 is SMNVEV in the germline V gene (reference sequence). CDR3 residues: CASSTRDSGTNTGELFF. CDR3 DNA: TGTGCCAGCAGTACGAGGGACAGCGGAACTAACACCGGGGAGCTGTTTTTT.

This clonotype is a singleton in its sample. The chain couples TRBV15 to TRBJ1-1; possibly TRBD1 for D (5 bases). From germline, CDR1 is LNHNV and CDR2 YYDKDF (reference sequence). The V end lost 0 bases, the J end lost 11 bases, and 16 bases lay between the germline ends. The CDR3 has 14 residues. The CDR3 protein is CATSRDQGESAAFF. As DNA, the CDR3 is TGTGCCACCAGCAGAGATCAAGGGGAGTCGGCGGCTTTCTTT.

This clonotype turned up a few times. The J gene is TRBJ2-7, the V gene TRBV28, with 7 bases aligning to TRBD1. Germline values: CDR1 MDHEN, CDR2 SYDVKM. The CDR3 is 15 amino acids. V gave up 4 bases and J gave up 1 base; unmatched junction bases: 7. DNA for the CDR3: TGTGCCAGCAGTTCGGAGGACAGGCGATCCTACGAGCAGTACGTC. This translates into CASSSEDRRSYEQYV.